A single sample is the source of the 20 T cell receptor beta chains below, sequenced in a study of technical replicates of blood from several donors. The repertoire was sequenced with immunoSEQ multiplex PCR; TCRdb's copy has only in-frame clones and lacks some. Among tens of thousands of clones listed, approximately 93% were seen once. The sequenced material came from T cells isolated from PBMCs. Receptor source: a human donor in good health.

This CDR3 reads CSVETGDYNEQFF. The CDR3 coding sequence is TGCAGCGTTGAAACAGGGGACTACAATGAGCAGTTCTTC. This chain connects TRBV29-1 to TRBJ2-1, with 7 bases matching TRBD1. This CDR3 has 13 amino acids. V gave up 2 bases and J gave up 3 bases; unmatched junction bases: 1. CDR1 SQVTM and CDR2 ANQGSEA come from the germline V gene.

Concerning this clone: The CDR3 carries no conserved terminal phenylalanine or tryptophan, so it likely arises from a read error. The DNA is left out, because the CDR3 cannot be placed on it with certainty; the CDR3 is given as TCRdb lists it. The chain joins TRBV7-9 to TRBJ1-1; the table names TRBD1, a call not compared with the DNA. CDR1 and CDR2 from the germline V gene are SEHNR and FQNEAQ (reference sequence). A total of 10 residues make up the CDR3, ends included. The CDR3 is CASSNQLPIR.

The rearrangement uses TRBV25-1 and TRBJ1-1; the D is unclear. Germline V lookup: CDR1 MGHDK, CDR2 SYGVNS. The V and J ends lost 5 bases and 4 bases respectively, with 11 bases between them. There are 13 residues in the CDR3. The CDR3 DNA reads TGTGCCAGCAGTTATTCGGGAGTCACTGAAGCTTTCTTT. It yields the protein CASSYSGVTEAFF.

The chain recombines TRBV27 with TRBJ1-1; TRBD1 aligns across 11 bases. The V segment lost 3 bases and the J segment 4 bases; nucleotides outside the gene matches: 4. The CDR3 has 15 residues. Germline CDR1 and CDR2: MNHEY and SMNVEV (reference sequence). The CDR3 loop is CASSFRDRGFTEAFF. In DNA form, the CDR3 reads TGTGCCAGCAGTTTTAGGGACAGGGGGTTCACTGAAGCTTTCTTT.

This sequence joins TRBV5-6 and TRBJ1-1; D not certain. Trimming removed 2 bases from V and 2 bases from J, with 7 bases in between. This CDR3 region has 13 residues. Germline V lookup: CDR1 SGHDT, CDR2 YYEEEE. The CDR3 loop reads CASSFGSNTEAFF. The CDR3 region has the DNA TGTGCCAGCAGCTTCGGGAGCAACACTGAAGCTTTCTTT.

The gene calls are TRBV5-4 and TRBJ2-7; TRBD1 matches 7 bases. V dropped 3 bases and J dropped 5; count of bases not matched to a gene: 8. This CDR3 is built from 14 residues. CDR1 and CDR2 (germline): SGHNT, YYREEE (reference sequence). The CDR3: CASSSNDRAHEQYF. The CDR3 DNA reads TGTGCCAGCAGCTCAAACGACAGGGCTCACGAGCAGTACTTC.

The CDR3 here is CSVELDSESYNEQFF. CDR3 coding DNA: TGCAGCGTTGAACTGGACAGTGAGTCCTACAATGAGCAGTTCTTC. The genes are TRBV29-1 and TRBJ2-1, with D perhaps TRBD1 (6 bases). CDR3 length equals 15 residues. In germline, CDR1 is SQVTM, CDR2 ANQGSEA. Between the trimmed V and J ends, which lost 2 bases and 1 base, there was a span of 12 bases.

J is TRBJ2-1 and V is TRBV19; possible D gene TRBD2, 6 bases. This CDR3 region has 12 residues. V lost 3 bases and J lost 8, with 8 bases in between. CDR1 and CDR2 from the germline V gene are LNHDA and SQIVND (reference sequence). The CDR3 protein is CASSMGGDEQFF. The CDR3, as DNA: TGTGCCAGTAGTATGGGCGGGGATGAGCAGTTCTTC.

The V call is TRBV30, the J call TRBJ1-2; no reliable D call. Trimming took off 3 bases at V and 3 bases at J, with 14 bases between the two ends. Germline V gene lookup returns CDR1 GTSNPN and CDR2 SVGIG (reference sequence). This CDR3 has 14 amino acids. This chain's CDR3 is CAWRSTAAYYGYTF. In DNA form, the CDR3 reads TGTGCCTGGAGAAGTACAGCAGCTTACTATGGCTACACCTTC.

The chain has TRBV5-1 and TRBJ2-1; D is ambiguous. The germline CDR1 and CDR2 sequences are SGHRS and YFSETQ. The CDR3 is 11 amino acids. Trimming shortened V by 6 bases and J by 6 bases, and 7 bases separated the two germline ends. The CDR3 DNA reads TGCGCCAGCAAACTGTCCAATGAGCAGTTCTTC. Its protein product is CASKLSNEQFF. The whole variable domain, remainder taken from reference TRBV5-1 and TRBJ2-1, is KAGVTQTPRYLIKTRGQQVTLSCSPISGHRSVSWYQQTPGQGLQFLFEYFSETQRNKGNFPGRFSGRQFSNSRSEMNVSTLELGDSALYLCASKLSNEQFFGPGTRLTVL.

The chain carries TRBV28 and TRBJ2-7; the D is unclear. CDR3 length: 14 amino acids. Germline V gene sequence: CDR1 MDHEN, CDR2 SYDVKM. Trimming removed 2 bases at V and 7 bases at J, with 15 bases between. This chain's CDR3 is CASSLVQNLLEQYF. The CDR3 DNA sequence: TGTGCCAGCAGTTTAGTACAGAACCTGCTGGAGCAGTACTTC.

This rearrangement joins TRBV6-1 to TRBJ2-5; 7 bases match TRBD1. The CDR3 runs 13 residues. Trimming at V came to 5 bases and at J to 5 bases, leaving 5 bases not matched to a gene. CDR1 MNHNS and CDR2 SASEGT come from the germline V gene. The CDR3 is CASSQQGWETQYF. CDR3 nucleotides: TGTGCCAGCAGTCAACAGGGGTGGGAGACCCAGTACTTC.

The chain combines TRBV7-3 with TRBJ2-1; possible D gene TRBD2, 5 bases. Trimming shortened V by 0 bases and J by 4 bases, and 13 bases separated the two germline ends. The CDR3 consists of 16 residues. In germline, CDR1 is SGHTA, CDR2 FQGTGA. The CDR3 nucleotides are TGTGCCAGCAGCTTAACGAGGGCTAGCAAGTACAATGAGCAGTTCTTC. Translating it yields CASSLTRASKYNEQFF.

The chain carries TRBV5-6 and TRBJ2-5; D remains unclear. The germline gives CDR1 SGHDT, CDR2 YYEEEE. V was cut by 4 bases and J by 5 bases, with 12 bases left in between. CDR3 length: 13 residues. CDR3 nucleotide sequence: TGTGCCAGCAGCGCCGTTGGAGCCGAGACCCAGTACTTC. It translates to CASSAVGAETQYF.

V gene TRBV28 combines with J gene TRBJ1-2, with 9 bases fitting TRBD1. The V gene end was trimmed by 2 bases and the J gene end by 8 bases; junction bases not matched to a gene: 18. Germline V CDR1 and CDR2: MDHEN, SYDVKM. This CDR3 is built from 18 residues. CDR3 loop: CASSLIFSTGGESWGYTF. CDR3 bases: TGTGCCAGCAGTTTAATTTTCTCTACAGGGGGCGAGTCATGGGGCTACACCTTC.

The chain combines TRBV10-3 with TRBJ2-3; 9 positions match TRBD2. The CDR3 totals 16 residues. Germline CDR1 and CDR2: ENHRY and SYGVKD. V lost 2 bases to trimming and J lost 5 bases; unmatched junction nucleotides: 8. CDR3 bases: TGTGCCATCAGTGAGCCGTTAGCGGGAGAGGGAGATACGCAGTATTTT. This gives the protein CAISEPLAGEGDTQYF.

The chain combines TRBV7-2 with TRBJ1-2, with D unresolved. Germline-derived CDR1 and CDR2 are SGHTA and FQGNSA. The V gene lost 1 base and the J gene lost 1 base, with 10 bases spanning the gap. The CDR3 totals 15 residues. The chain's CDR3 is CASSLERVLNYGYTF. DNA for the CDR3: TGTGCCAGCAGCTTAGAACGGGTCCTTAACTATGGCTACACCTTC.

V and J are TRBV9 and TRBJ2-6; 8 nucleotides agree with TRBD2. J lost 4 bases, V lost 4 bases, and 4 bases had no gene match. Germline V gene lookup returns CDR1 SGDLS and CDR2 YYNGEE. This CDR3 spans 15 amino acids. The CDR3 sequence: CASSRGGSGANVLTF. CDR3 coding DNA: TGTGCCAGCAGCCGGGGGGGATCCGGGGCCAACGTCCTGACTTTC.

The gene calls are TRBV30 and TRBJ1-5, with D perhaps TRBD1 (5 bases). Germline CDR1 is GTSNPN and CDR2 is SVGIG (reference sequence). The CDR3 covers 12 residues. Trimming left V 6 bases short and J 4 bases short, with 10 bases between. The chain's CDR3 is CACSRVNQPQHF. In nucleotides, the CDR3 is TGTGCCTGCAGCAGGGTAAATCAGCCCCAGCATTTT.

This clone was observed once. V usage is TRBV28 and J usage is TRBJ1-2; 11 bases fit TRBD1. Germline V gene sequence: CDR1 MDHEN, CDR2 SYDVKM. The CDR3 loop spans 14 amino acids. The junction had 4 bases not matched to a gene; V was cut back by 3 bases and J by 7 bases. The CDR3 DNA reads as TGTGCCAGCAGTTTCAGGACAGGGGGCTCTGGCTACACCTTC. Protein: CASSFRTGGSGYTF.